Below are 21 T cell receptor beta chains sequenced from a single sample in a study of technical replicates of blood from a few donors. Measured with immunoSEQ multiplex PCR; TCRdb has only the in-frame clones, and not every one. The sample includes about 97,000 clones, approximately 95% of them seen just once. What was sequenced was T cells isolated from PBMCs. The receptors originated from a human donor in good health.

CDR3 protein: CASRPRSLAGGREQYF. The CDR3, as DNA: TGCGCCAGCAGACCCCGCTCCCTAGCGGGAGGCCGAGAGCAGTACTTC. The chain links TRBV5-1 to TRBJ2-7; 11 nucleotides match TRBD2. Germline V lookup: CDR1 SGHRS, CDR2 YFSETQ. The CDR3 extends over 16 amino acids. V shed 5 bases and J 7 bases; nucleotides not matched to a gene: 14.

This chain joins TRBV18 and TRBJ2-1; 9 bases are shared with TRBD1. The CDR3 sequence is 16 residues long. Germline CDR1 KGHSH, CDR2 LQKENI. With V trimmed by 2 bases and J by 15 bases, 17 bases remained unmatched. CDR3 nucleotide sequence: TGTGCCAGCTCACCATCTTACGGGACAGGGCGCCAAAGGACGTTCTTC. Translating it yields CASSPSYGTGRQRTFF.

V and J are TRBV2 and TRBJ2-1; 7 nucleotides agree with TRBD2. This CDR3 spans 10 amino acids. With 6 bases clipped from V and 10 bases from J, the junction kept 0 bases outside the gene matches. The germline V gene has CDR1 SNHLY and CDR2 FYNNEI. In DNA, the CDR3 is TGTGCCAGCAGGGGGGGGGAGCAGTTCTTC. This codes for CASRGGEQFF. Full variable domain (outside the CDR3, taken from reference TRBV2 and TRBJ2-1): EPEVTQTPSHQVTQMGQEVILRCVPISNHLYFYWYRQILGQKVEFLVSFYNNEISEKSEIFDDQFSVERPDGSNFTLKIRSTKLEDSAMYFCASRGGEQFFGPGTRLTVL.

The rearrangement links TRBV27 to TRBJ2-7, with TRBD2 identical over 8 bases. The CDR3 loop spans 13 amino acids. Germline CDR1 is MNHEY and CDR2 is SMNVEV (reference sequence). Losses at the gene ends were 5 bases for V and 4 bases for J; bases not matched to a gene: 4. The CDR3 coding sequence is TGTGCCAGCAGTACTAGCGGCGTGTACGAGCAGTACTTC. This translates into CASSTSGVYEQYF.

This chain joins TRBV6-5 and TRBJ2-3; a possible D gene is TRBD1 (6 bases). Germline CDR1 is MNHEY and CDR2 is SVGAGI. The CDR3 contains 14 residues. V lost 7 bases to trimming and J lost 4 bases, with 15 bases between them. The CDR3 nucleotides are TGTGCCAGCAAACCCCGGGACATCTCAGATACGCAGTATTTT. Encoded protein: CASKPRDISDTQYF.

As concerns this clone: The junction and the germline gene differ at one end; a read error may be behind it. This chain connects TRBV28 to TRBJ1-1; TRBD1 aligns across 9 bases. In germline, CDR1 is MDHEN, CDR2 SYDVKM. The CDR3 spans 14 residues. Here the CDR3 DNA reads TGTGCCAGCAGTTTCCTAAATCTAGGACAGGGGATGATCTTT. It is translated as CASSFLNLGQGMIF. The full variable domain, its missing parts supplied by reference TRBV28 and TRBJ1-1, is DVKVTQSSRYLVKRTGEKVFLECVQDMDHENMFWYRQDPGLGLRLIYFSYDVKMKEKGDIPEGYSVSREKKERFSLILESASTNQTSMYLCASSFLNLGQGMIFGQGTRLTVV.

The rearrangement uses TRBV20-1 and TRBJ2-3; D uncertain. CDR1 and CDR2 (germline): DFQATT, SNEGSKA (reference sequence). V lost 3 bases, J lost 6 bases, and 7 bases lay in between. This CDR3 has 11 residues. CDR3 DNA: TGCAGTGCTAGCGTTCAGGATACGCAGTATTTT. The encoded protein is CSASVQDTQYF.

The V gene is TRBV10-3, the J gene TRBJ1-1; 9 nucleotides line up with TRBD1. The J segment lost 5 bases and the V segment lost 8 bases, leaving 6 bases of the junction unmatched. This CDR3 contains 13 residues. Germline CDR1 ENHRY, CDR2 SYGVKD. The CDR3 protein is CAIGRDRETEAFF. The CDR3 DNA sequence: TGTGCCATCGGAAGGGACAGGGAAACTGAAGCTTTCTTT.

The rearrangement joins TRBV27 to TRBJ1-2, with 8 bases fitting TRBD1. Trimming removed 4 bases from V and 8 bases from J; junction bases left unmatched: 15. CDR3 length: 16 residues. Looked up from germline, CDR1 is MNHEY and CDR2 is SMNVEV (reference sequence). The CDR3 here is CASSYGAYTGDRGYTF. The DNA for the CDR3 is TGTGCCAGCAGTTACGGGGCGTACACAGGGGACAGGGGCTACACCTTC.

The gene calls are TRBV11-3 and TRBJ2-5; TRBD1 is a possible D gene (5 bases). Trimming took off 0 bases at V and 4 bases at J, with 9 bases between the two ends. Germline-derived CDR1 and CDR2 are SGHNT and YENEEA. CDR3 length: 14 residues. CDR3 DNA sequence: TGTGCCAGCAGCTTAGATGGGGCTTTAGAGACCCAGTACTTC. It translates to CASSLDGALETQYF.

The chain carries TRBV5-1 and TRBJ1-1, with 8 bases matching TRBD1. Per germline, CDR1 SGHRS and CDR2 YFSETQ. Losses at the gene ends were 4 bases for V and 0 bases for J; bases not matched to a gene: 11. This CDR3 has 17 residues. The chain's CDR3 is CASSPRTGRQLNTEAFF. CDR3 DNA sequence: TGCGCCAGCAGCCCGAGGACAGGGCGCCAACTGAACACTGAAGCTTTCTTT.

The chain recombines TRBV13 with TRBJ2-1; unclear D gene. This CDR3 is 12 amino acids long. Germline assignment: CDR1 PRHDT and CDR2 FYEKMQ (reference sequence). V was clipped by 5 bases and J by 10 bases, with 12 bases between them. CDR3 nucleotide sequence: TGTGCCAGCAGCCCTGATTTCGAGGAGCAGTTCTTC. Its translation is CASSPDFEEQFF.

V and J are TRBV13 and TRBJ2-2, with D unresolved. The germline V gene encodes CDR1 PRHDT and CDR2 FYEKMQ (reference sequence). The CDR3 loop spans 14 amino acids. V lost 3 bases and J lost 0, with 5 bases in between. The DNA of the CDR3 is TGTGCCAGCAGCTTGCGATCGAACACCGGGGAGCTGTTTTTT. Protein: CASSLRSNTGELFF.

CDR3 region: CASSIWGGQPNYGYTF. The CDR3 DNA follows: TGTGCCAGTAGTATTTGGGGCGGACAGCCTAACTATGGCTACACCTTC. The chain recombines TRBV19 with TRBJ1-2; weak D call: TRBD1 (6 bases). The CDR3 spans 16 residues. Germline CDR1 and CDR2: LNHDA and SQIVND (reference sequence). Trimming left V 3 bases short and J 0 bases short, with 14 bases between.

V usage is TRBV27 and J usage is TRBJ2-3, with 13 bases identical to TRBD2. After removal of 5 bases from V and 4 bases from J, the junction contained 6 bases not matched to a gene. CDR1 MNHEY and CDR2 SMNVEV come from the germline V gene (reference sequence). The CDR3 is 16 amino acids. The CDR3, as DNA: TGTGCCAGCAGTGCAGTACTAGCGGGAGGGCCAGATACGCAGTATTTT. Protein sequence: CASSAVLAGGPDTQYF.

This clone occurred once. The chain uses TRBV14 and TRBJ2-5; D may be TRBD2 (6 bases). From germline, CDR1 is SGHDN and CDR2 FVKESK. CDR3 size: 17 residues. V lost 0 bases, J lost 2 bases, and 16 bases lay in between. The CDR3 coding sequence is TGTGCCAGCAGCCAAGAGTGGTATAGCGGAGATCAAGAGACCCAGTACTTC. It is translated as CASSQEWYSGDQETQYF.

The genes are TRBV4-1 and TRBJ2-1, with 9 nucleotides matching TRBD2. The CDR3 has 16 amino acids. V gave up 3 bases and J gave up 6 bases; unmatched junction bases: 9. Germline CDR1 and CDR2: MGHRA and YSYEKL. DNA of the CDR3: TGCGCCAGCAGCCATGCCAGACTAGCGGCGACCAATGAGCAGTTCTTC. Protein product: CASSHARLAATNEQFF.

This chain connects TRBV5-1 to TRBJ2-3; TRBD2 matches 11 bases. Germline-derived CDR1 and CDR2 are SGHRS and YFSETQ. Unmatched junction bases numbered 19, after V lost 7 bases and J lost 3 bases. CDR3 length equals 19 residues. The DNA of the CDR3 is TGCGCCAGCCAAACTCAGACTAGCGGGACGCTTGGTGTGACAGATACGCAGTATTTT. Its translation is CASQTQTSGTLGVTDTQYF.

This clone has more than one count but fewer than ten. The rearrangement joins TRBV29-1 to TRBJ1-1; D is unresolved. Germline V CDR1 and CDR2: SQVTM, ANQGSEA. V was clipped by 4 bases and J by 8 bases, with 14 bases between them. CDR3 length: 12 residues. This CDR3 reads CSVVEPALEAFF. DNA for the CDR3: TGCAGCGTTGTGGAGCCAGCTTTGGAAGCTTTCTTT.

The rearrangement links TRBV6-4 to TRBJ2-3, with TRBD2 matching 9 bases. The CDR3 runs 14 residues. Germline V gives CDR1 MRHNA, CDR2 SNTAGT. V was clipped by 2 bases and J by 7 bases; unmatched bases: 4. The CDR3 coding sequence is TGTGCCAGCAGTGACCTAGCGGGACCTTATACGCAGTATTTT. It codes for CASSDLAGPYTQYF.

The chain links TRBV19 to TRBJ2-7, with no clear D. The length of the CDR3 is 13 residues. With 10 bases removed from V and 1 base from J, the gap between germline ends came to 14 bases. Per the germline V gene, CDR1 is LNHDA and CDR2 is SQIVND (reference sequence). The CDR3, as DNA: TGTGCCACCAGAGCGTCAGCGTCCTACGAGCAGTACTTC. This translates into CATRASASYEQYF.